This TCR beta chain emerged from a study of CD8+CD57+ T cells in acquired aplastic anemia. Overall study context: On average, sorted CD4+ and CD8+ cells gave approximately 3.1 ug of DNA.

All sequencing subjects had displayed CD8+CD57+ cell expansion on flow cytometry. Untreated patients provided the blood samples, with no therapy given before sampling. CDR3 and TCR beta VDJ profiling relied on genomic DNA as the template. From the reads, TCRdb called clonotypes with MiXCR, one entry per CDR3 protein. In the table there are approximately 170,000 distinct CDR3 sequences, approximately 51% of which are singletons. Germline CDR1 SGHTA, CDR2 FQGNSA. This CDR3 has 15 residues. Study-wide results and limits: Patients versus controls showed no significant CD8+ Simpson's diversity difference. Approximately 30 was the count of CD8+ CDR3 sequences that patients shared with controls.

Regarding this clonotype: What it recognizes is unknown. A read error may explain this, as a much larger clone is one base away.

This TCR came from a human donor with aplastic anemia. Material: sorted CD4+, CD8+, or CD8+CD57+ T cells (not recorded which) from PBMCs. The J gene is TRBJ1-2, the V gene TRBV7-2; D is unclear. Here the CDR3 DNA reads TGTGCCAGCAGCTTGGGTGGACCACCGGTCTATGGCTGCACCTTC. Protein: CASSLGGPPVYGCTF.